What follows are 7 T cell receptor beta chains derived from one specimen sequenced in a study of T cell changes during pregnancy in multiple sclerosis. Assay: immunoSEQ multiplex PCR; the TCRdb copy retains only in-frame clones and omits some. The sample includes 60,000 to 70,000 clones, 80% to 95% of them seen just once. The input for sequencing was peripheral blood, taken in the second trimester of pregnancy. These receptor sequences come from a female donor in good health, enrolled as a control in a pregnancy study.

The chain recombines TRBV6-5 with TRBJ2-3, with a tentative D call TRBD1 (5 bases). Trimming shortened V by 6 bases and J by 5 bases, and 15 bases separated the two germline ends. From germline, CDR1 is MNHEY and CDR2 SVGAGI. This CDR3 is 14 amino acids long. The CDR3 loop is CASRPDTAQDTQYF. For the CDR3, the DNA is TGTGCCAGCAGACCGGACACAGCCCAAGATACGCAGTATTTT.

This sequence joins TRBV27 and TRBJ2-7, with 13 bases matching TRBD2. The length of the CDR3 is 16 residues. V shed 6 bases and J 0 bases; nucleotides not matched to a gene: 5. Germline V gene data show CDR1 as MNHEY and CDR2 as SMNVEV (reference sequence). The CDR3 here is CASSFGLAGASYEQYF. The CDR3, as DNA: TGTGCCAGCAGCTTCGGACTAGCGGGGGCCTCCTACGAGCAGTACTTC.

This chain links TRBV7-2 with TRBJ2-5, with D unresolved. Trimming took off 5 bases at V and 4 bases at J, with 5 bases between the two ends. Germline lookup yields CDR1 SGHTA and CDR2 FQGNSA. This CDR3 has 11 amino acids. The CDR3, as DNA: TGTGCCAGCAGCAGAGCAGAGACCCAGTACTTC. Translation gives CASSRAETQYF.

J is TRBJ2-3 and V is TRBV5-4, with 12 bases aligning to TRBD2. From germline, CDR1 is SGHNT and CDR2 YYREEE (reference sequence). J was trimmed by 4 bases and V by 1 base; bases with no gene match: 10. This CDR3 comprises 18 residues. CDR3 loop: CASSLLASGGAGSDTQYF. CDR3 sequence (DNA): TGTGCCAGCAGCTTGTTGGCTAGCGGGGGGGCGGGGTCAGATACGCAGTATTTT.

CDR3 in DNA: TGTGCCTGGAGGGTAGCGGGGGAGGGAGAGACCCAGTACTTC. Its protein product is CAWRVAGEGETQYF. V and J are TRBV30 and TRBJ2-5; 9 bases line up with TRBD2. Germline-derived CDR1 and CDR2 are GTSNPN and SVGIG (reference sequence). The CDR3 is 14 amino acids. V lost 3 bases, J lost 4 bases, and 6 bases stayed unmatched.

This clone was seen once. V and J are TRBV7-2 and TRBJ2-3; 11 nucleotides line up with TRBD2. After removal of 4 bases from V and 0 bases from J, the junction contained 3 bases not matched to a gene. The CDR3 extends over 16 amino acids. Germline V gene sequence: CDR1 SGHTA, CDR2 FQGNSA. CDR3 nucleotide sequence: TGTGCCAGCAGCTATCTAGCGGGGGGAAGCACAGATACGCAGTATTTT. As protein: CASSYLAGGSTDTQYF.

The table lists this clone with a count of one. V is TRBV11-3 and J is TRBJ2-3; 7 bases map to TRBD2. The junction had 7 bases not matched to a gene; V was cut back by 2 bases and J by 2 bases. Germline loops: CDR1 SGHNT, CDR2 YENEEA. The CDR3 has 16 residues. The CDR3 spells CASSLRGGGPTDTQYF. The CDR3 DNA is TGTGCCAGCAGCTTACGGGGCGGGGGACCCACAGATACGCAGTATTTT.